This T cell receptor beta chain was recovered during a study of blood T cells in healthy people across ages. Study-level points and caveats: Because sorting was not performed, PBMCs prevented conclusive naive versus antigen-experienced comparison.

Extractions gave at least 6 micrograms of total RNA per sample. The use of a sample-barcoded 5' primer and a J-beta primer mix characterized a second PCR of roughly 6 to 11 cycles. Each cDNA molecule was tagged by a template-switch adaptor that had 12 random nucleotides. One entry per CDR3 protein, called by TCRdb with MiXCR from the 5' RACE reads. The sample comprises around 1,500,000 distinct CDR3 sequences, roughly 28% of which are singletons, and 7% to 9% rests with the top ten. Regarding this clonotype: Its antigen remains unknown.

Germline V lookup: CDR1 SGHTA, CDR2 FQGTGA. The CDR3 runs to 14 residues. The trim removed 6 bases at V and 6 bases at J, leaving 6 bases unmatched. The TCR sequence derives from a woman aged 25 to 45 in good health. The V call is TRBV7-3, the J call TRBJ2-2; 8 bases are a match to TRBD1. Material: blood. The CDR3 sequence is CASRRQGSAGELFF. For the CDR3, the DNA is TGTGCCAGCAGGAGACAGGGGAGCGCCGGGGAGCTGTTTTTT.